These 22 T cell receptor beta chains share one sample of origin, sequenced in a study of early T cells in non-severe SARS-CoV-2 infection (dated by TCRdb to the early 2020s). Library creation used 5' RACE. Sequencer: NextSeq 500. TCRdb applied fastp at Q25 and MiXCR to the public reads, then kept only in-frame beta chains. Each entry is one CDR3 protein sequence, shown with its most common DNA and genes. The sample table records around 40,000 distinct CDR3 sequences; 11% of these occur just once. The ten top clones hold about 9.5% of the sample. Sequencing input: whole blood. Receptors originate from an adult who was a healthcare worker with PCR-confirmed SARS-CoV-2 infection or an uninfected control (not recorded which).

This rearrangement joins TRBV5-1 to TRBJ1-2, with TRBD1 matching 8 bases. This CDR3 contains 13 residues. V lost 3 bases to trimming and J lost 8 bases; unmatched junction nucleotides: 6. CDR1 SGHRS and CDR2 YFSETQ come from the germline V gene. This CDR3 reads CASSSEGTGGYTF. CDR3 nucleotide sequence: TGCGCCAGCAGCTCCGAAGGGACAGGCGGCTACACCTTC.

This clonotype was detected only a few times. The chain joins TRBV5-4 to TRBJ2-5; D is unresolved. The V and J ends lost 1 base and 2 bases respectively, with 9 bases between them. This CDR3 is built from 14 residues. The germline gives CDR1 SGHNT, CDR2 YYREEE (reference sequence). The CDR3: CASSLITSQETQYF. The CDR3 DNA reads TGTGCCAGCAGCTTGATCACATCTCAAGAGACCCAGTACTTC.

Only a few counts were recorded for this clonotype. This chain uses TRBV7-3 with TRBJ1-6; no clear D. Trimming pared 7 bases from V and 7 bases from J, leaving 14 bases between. The CDR3 loop spans 14 amino acids. Germline V gene sequence: CDR1 SGHTA, CDR2 FQGTGA. CDR3 in amino acids: CASTTGVPNSPLHF. CDR3 coding DNA: TGTGCCAGCACCACCGGGGTCCCCAATTCACCCCTCCACTTT.

This sequence joins TRBV9 and TRBJ2-3; D remains ambiguous. Germline V CDR1 and CDR2: SGDLS, YYNGEE. Trimming took 0 bases from V and 11 from J, leaving 10 bases between them. The CDR3 totals 12 residues. The CDR3 DNA reads TGTGCCAGCAGCGTAGTTGGGTCTCTGCAGTATTTT. Translation gives CASSVVGSLQYF.

The gene calls are TRBV19 and TRBJ2-2, with D possibly matching TRBD1 (5 bases). CDR1 is LNHDA, CDR2 SQIVND, per germline (reference sequence). V was pared by 10 bases and J by 1 base, with 10 bases between. The CDR3 has 13 amino acids. The CDR3 nucleotides read TGTGCCACCAGACAGTGGAACACCGGGGAGCTGTTTTTT. Residues: CATRQWNTGELFF.

This clonotype was seen many times. The DNA for the CDR3 is TGCAGTGCTAGGGTAGGCGGAACTCAAGAGACCCAGTACTTC. This encodes CSARVGGTQETQYF. The V and J genes are TRBV20-1 and TRBJ2-5, with D uncertain. Trimming shortened V by 3 bases and J by 2 bases, and 13 bases separated the two germline ends. CDR3 length: 14 residues. CDR1 is DFQATT, CDR2 SNEGSKA, per germline (reference sequence).

This clonotype was recorded many times. The chain uses TRBV29-1 and TRBJ1-2; D gene ambiguous. Looked up from germline, CDR1 is SQVTM and CDR2 is ANQGSEA. CDR3 length: 12 residues. The ends were cut back, 3 bases at V and 4 bases at J, with 9 bases in the middle. DNA of the CDR3: TGCAGCGTTGATCCCCACGGCTATGGCTACACCTTC. Translating it yields CSVDPHGYGYTF.

This clonotype was seen only a few times. The chain recombines TRBV20-1 with TRBJ2-3, with 9 positions matching TRBD2. Germline assignment: CDR1 DFQATT and CDR2 SNEGSKA (reference sequence). Germline trimming cut 4 bases from V and 2 bases from J; bases unmatched to any gene: 4. The length of the CDR3 is 14 residues. The CDR3 sequence is CSAIRLADTDTQYF. CDR3 in DNA: TGCAGTGCTATTAGACTAGCGGACACAGATACGCAGTATTTT.

At least ten counts were recorded for this clonotype. The V call is TRBV7-2, the J call TRBJ2-7, with no clear D. Per the germline V gene, CDR1 is SGHTA and CDR2 is FQGNSA. V was trimmed by 1 base and J by 3 bases, leaving 10 bases between them. CDR3 size: 14 residues. The DNA for the CDR3 is TGTGCCAGCAGCTTAGGCCCCAAGTACTACGAGCAGTACTTC. Protein sequence: CASSLGPKYYEQYF.

This clonotype has at least ten counts. The genes are TRBV5-1 and TRBJ1-6; D is perhaps TRBD1 (5 bases). Germline-derived CDR1 and CDR2 are SGHRS and YFSETQ. The V gene lost 4 bases and the J gene lost 3 bases, with 8 bases spanning the gap. CDR3 size: 14 residues. The CDR3: CASSTGLYNSPLHF. The CDR3 bases are TGCGCCAGCAGCACGGGACTCTATAATTCACCCCTCCACTTT.

This clonotype has more than one count but fewer than ten. The CDR3 region is CASSGRGGQRMNTEAFF. CDR3 coding DNA: TGCGCCAGCAGTGGGAGGGGCGGTCAAAGAATGAACACTGAAGCTTTCTTT. This chain uses TRBV5-1 with TRBJ1-1; the D gene is possibly TRBD1 (5 bases). The V gene lost 5 bases and the J gene lost 0 bases, with 20 bases spanning the gap. The CDR3 contains 17 residues. The germline V gene encodes CDR1 SGHRS and CDR2 YFSETQ.

The chain recombines TRBV15 with TRBJ2-7; D possibly uses TRBD1 or TRBD2 (5 bases each). The CDR3 contains 14 residues. Germline loops: CDR1 LNHNV, CDR2 YYDKDF (reference sequence). V was pared by 6 bases and J by 2 bases, with 14 bases between. CDR3 bases: TGTGCCACCAGATCCGGGACGAATACCTACGAGCAGTACTTC. It encodes CATRSGTNTYEQYF.

The rearrangement joins TRBV7-9 to TRBJ2-7; 8 nucleotides agree with TRBD1. V trimming: 6 bases; J trimming: 3 bases; junction bases outside the gene matches: 10. The V gene's germline CDR1 is SEHNR and CDR2 FQNEAQ (reference sequence). This CDR3 comprises 15 residues. The CDR3 region has the DNA TGTGCCAGCAGAAAAGACTCAGGGGGCCTCTACGAGCAGTACTTC. Amino acid sequence: CASRKDSGGLYEQYF.

This clonotype was recorded at least ten times. The chain is built from TRBV19 and TRBJ1-5; D gene ambiguous. The V gene lost 3 bases and the J gene lost 2 bases, with 14 bases spanning the gap. Germline CDR1 is LNHDA and CDR2 is SQIVND (reference sequence). CDR3 length: 16 amino acids. The CDR3 loop is CASSILSGIGNQPQHF. In nucleotides, the CDR3 is TGTGCCAGTAGTATTCTTTCGGGGATCGGCAATCAGCCCCAGCATTTT.

This clonotype was observed at least ten times. The chain joins TRBV24-1 to TRBJ2-1; possibly TRBD1 for D (5 bases). CDR3 length equals 17 residues. V was trimmed by 2 bases and J by 0 bases, leaving 13 bases between them. In germline, CDR1 is KGHDR, CDR2 SFDVKD. The CDR3 loop reads CATSDSQVLSSYNEQFF. The CDR3 DNA is TGTGCCACCAGTGATTCACAGGTTTTGAGCTCCTACAATGAGCAGTTCTTC.

This clonotype was counted ten times or more. The chain's CDR3 is CSANTGTGGAGSNQPQHF. The CDR3 DNA is TGCAGTGCTAACACCGGGACAGGGGGCGCGGGGAGCAATCAGCCCCAGCATTTT. The rearrangement joins TRBV20-1 to TRBJ1-5, with 12 positions matching TRBD1. The CDR3 consists of 18 residues. Trimming at V came to 4 bases and at J to 1 base, leaving 11 bases not matched to a gene. Germline lookup yields CDR1 DFQATT and CDR2 SNEGSKA (reference sequence).

This clonotype was detected ten times or more. This chain connects TRBV12-5 to TRBJ2-5, with 11 bases that match TRBD2. Trimming removed 0 bases from V and 2 bases from J; junction bases left unmatched: 2. The CDR3 runs to 16 residues. CDR1 and CDR2 (germline): LGHNT, FRNRAP. The CDR3 loop reads CASGLVWTSGQETQYF. The CDR3 coding sequence is TGTGCTAGTGGTTTGGTATGGACTAGCGGGCAAGAGACCCAGTACTTC.

The chain combines TRBV29-1 with TRBJ1-3, with D maybe TRBD1 (5 bases). The CDR3 spans 15 residues. Germline CDR1 is SQVTM and CDR2 is ANQGSEA. The V gene lost 6 bases and the J gene lost 2 bases, with 17 bases spanning the gap. The CDR3 loop reads CSVQPRQSAGNTIYF. CDR3 DNA: TGCAGCGTCCAGCCGAGACAGTCGGCTGGAAACACCATATATTTT.

The chain recombines TRBV20-1 with TRBJ2-6, with unresolved D. Deletions cut 0 bases from V and 5 bases from J, with 14 bases between. The CDR3 runs to 16 residues. Germline CDR1 and CDR2: DFQATT and SNEGSKA (reference sequence). CDR3 residues: CSARDRESPWANVLTF. The CDR3 region has the DNA TGCAGTGCTAGAGATCGAGAGTCCCCCTGGGCCAACGTCCTGACTTTC.

This clonotype was recorded at least ten times. The chain uses TRBV7-2 and TRBJ2-1, with TRBD2 as a possible D gene (5 bases). Germline CDR1 and CDR2: SGHTA and FQGNSA. Trimming left V 2 bases short and J 0 bases short, with 8 bases between. There are 15 residues in the CDR3. CDR3 residues: CASSLQAASYNEQFF. The CDR3 DNA is TGTGCCAGCAGCTTACAAGCGGCCTCCTACAATGAGCAGTTCTTC.

The chain employs TRBV7-2 and TRBJ1-2, with 7 bases aligning to TRBD1. The CDR3 length is 15 residues. The germline gives CDR1 SGHTA, CDR2 FQGNSA. Germline trimming cut 2 bases from V and 4 bases from J; bases unmatched to any gene: 7. CDR3 loop: CASSLKGGAPYGYTF. The CDR3 DNA reads as TGTGCCAGCAGCTTAAAAGGGGGCGCCCCCTATGGCTACACCTTC.

The genes are TRBV28 and TRBJ1-2, with 7 bases aligning to TRBD1. Germline V gene lookup returns CDR1 MDHEN and CDR2 SYDVKM. The CDR3 loop spans 13 amino acids. Trimming took 5 bases from V and 4 from J; bases not matched to a gene: 4. DNA for the CDR3: TGTGCCAGCAGTATGACAGGGCGCTATGGCTACACCTTC. This codes for CASSMTGRYGYTF.